This T cell receptor (beta chain) came from a study of OX40 agonist ivuxolimab in advanced cancers. Whole-study context: The treatment was a fully human IgG2 OX40 agonist, ivuxolimab. Treatment received earlier with anti-PD-1, anti-PD-L1 or anti-CTLA-4 agents was allowed, and under 50% had some.

Generated by immunoSEQ multiplex PCR, the TCRdb table keeps only in-frame clones and is missing some. The sample has about 60,000 clones; roughly 90% are singletons. Study results and caveats: The CD4+ and CD8+ T cells in the blood had expanded clonally by week 6 at 0.1 to 3.0 mg/kg. The work left the antigen specificity of expanded peripheral T cells undetermined.

This CDR3 has 14 amino acids. Trimming cost V 2 bases and J 2 bases, with 10 bases left between them. The germline gives CDR1 MDHEN, CDR2 SYDVKM. As concerns this clone: Its target is unknown.

The sequencing used CD4+ or CD8+ T cells sorted from blood, collected in a trial of the OX40 agonist ivuxolimab. The origin of this receptor is an adult with an advanced solid tumor such as melanoma, head and neck, liver or kidney cancer. The chain uses TRBV28 and TRBJ2-7; D uncertain. CDR3 nucleotide sequence: TGTGCCAGCAGTTTAGAGACTGACACCTACGAGCAGTACTTC. Translation: CASSLETDTYEQYF.